This T cell receptor beta chain was documented in a study of identical twins. General observations from the study: Twin-shared out-of-frame alpha sequences showed excess low generation probability.

Note on this clonotype: Its antigen is unidentified.

The CDR3 totals 13 residues. V was trimmed by 5 bases and J by 5 bases, leaving 13 bases between them. The germline gives CDR1 SGHAT, CDR2 FQNNGV. TCRdb re-analysed the 5' RACE reads in MiXCR, keeping a single row per CDR3 protein. Counted here are around 500,000 distinct CDR3 sequences, more than 13% occurring once; the ten biggest clones make up around 0.52%. Another study also made use of these data, one on yellow fever vaccine responses in identical twins.

Source material: CD4+ T cells sorted from blood. The TCR originated in a woman in her late teens or twenties in good health. The chain recombines TRBV11-2 with TRBJ2-7, with no clear D. CDR3 loop: CASSTRTGHEQYF. Here the CDR3 DNA reads TGTGCCAGCAGCACCAGGACCGGCCACGAGCAGTACTTC.